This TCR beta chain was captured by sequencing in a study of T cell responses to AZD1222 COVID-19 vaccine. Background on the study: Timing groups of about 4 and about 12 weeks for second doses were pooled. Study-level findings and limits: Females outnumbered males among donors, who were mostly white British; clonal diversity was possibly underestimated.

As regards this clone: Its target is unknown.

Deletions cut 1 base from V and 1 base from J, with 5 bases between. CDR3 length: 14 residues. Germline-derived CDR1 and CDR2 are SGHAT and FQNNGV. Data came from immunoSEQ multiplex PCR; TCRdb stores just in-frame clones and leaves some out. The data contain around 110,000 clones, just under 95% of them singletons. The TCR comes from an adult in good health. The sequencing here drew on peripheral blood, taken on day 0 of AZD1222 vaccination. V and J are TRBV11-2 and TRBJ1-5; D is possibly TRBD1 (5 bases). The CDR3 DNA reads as TGTGCCAGCAGCTTAGGACAGAGCAATCAGCCCCAGCATTTT. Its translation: CASSLGQSNQPQHF. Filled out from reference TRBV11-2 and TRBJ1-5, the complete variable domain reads EAGVAQSPRYKIIEKRQSVAFWCNPISGHATLYWYQQILGQGPKLLIQFQNNGVVDDSQLPKDRFSAERLKGVDSTLKIQPAKLEDSAVYLCASSLGQSNQPQHFGDGTRLSIL.